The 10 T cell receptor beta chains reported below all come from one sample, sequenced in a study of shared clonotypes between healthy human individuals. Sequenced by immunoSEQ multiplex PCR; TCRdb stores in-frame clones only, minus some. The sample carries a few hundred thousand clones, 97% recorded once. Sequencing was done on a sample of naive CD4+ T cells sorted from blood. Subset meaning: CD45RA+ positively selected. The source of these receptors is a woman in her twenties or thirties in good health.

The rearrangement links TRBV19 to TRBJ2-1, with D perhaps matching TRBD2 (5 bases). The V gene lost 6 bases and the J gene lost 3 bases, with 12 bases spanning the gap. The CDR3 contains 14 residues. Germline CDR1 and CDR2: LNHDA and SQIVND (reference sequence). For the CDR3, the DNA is TGTGCCAGTAGCCCCGGGAAGGGCTACAATGAGCAGTTCTTC. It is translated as CASSPGKGYNEQFF.

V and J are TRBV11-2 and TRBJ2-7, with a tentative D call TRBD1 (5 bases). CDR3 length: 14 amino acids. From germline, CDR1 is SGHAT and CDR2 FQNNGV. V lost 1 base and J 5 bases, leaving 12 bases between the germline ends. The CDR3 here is CASSLVGRVNEQYF. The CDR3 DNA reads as TGTGCCAGCAGCTTAGTCGGCAGGGTTAACGAGCAGTACTTC.

CDR3 amino acids: CASSLPLALAGGPGGELFF. CDR3 coding DNA: TGTGCCAGCAGCTTGCCCTTGGCACTAGCGGGAGGGCCCGGCGGGGAGCTGTTTTTT. The chain links TRBV7-9 to TRBJ2-2, with 13 bases lining up with TRBD2. Germline V gene lookup returns CDR1 SEHNR and CDR2 FQNEAQ (reference sequence). The CDR3 is made up of 19 amino acids. V was pared by 3 bases and J by 7 bases, with 14 bases of the junction left unmatched.

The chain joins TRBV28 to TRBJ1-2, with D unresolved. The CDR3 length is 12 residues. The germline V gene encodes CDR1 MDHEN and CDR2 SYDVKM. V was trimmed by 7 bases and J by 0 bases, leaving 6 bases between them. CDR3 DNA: TGTGCCAGCAAGGTCTCTAACTATGGCTACACCTTC. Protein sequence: CASKVSNYGYTF.

The CDR3 reads CASSPQGNQPQHF. The CDR3 nucleotides are TGCGCCAGCAGCCCACAGGGCAATCAGCCCCAGCATTTT. V gene TRBV5-1 combines with J gene TRBJ1-5; TRBD1 might be the D (5 bases). The CDR3 consists of 13 residues. Germline CDR1 and CDR2: SGHRS and YFSETQ. Deletions cut 4 bases from V and 2 bases from J, with 7 bases between.

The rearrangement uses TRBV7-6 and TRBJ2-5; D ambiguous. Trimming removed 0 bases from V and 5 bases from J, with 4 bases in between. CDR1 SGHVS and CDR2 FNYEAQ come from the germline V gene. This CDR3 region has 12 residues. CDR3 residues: CASSLAGETQYF. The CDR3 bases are TGTGCCAGCAGCTTAGCGGGGGAGACCCAGTACTTC.

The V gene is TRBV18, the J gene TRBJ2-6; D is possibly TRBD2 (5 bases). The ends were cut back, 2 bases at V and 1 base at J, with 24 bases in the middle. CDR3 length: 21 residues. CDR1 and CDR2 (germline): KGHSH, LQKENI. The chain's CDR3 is CASSPFLTFQTDSSGANVLTF. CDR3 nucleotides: TGTGCCAGCTCACCATTTCTCACCTTTCAAACGGACTCATCTGGGGCCAACGTCCTGACTTTC.

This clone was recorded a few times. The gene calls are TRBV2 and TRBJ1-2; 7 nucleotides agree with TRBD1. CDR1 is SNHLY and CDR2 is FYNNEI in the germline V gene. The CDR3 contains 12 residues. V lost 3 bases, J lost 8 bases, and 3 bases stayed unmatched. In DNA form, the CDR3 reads TGTGCCAGCAGTGAGGACAGGTTCGGCTACACCTTC. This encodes CASSEDRFGYTF.

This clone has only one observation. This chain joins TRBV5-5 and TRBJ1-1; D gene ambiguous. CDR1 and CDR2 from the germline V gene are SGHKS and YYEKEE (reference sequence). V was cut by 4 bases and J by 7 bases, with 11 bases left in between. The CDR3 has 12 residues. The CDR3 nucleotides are TGTGCCAGCAGCCCGGAGAGGGATGAAGCTTTCTTT. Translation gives CASSPERDEAFF.

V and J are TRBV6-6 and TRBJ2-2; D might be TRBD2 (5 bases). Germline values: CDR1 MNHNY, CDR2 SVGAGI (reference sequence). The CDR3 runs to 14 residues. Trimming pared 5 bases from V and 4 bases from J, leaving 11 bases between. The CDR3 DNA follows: TGTGCCAGCAGTCCGAGGGCCGTCACCGGGGAGCTGTTTTTT. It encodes CASSPRAVTGELFF.